The sequence of this T cell receptor beta chain was determined in a study of CD8+CD57+ T cells in acquired aplastic anemia. As for the study in general: Sorted CD4+ and CD8+ cells gave an average of roughly 3 ug of DNA.

CDR3 and TCR beta VDJ profiling relied on genomic DNA as the template. TCRdb independently ran MiXCR on the reads; one entry per CDR3 protein. Of 210,000 or so distinct CDR3 sequences in the sample, about half are singletons; the top ten hold 20%. Study-wide points: No significant difference in CD8+ Simpson's diversity was found between patients and controls. Sharing between patients and controls was observed for roughly 30 CD8+ CDR3 sequences.

This clonotype occurred many times. Its specificity is not known. Germline V CDR1 and CDR2: WNHNN, SYGVQD (reference sequence). This CDR3 is built from 13 residues. V gave up 6 bases and J gave up 7 bases, with 10 bases separating them. Only patients with CD8+CD57+ cell expansion on flow cytometry were chosen for sequencing. Among the patients, none had received any therapy at the time of blood sampling. The genes are TRBV10-1 and TRBJ1-6; D remains ambiguous. The sample taken for sequencing was sorted CD4+, CD8+, or CD8+CD57+ T cells (not recorded which) from PBMCs. This clonotype originated in a human donor with aplastic anemia. CDR3 DNA: TGCGCCAGCAGCACGGCCGTCAATTCACCCCTCCACTTT. Amino acids: CASSTAVNSPLHF.